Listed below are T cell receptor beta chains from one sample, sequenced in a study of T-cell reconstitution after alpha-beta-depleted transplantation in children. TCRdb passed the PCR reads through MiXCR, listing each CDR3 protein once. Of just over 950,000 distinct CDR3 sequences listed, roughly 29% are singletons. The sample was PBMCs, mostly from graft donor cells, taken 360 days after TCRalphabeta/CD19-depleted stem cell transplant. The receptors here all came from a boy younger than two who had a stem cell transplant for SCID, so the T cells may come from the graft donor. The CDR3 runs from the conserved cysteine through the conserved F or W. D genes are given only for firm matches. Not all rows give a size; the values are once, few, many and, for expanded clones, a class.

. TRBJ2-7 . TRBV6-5 TGTGCCAGCAGTTACCAGGGTGCCTACGAGCAGTACTTC CASSYQGAYEQYF
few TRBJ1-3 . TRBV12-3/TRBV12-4 TGTGCCAGCAGTTTAGAGGGACGCCAGAGCATTGGAAACACCATATATTTT CASSLEGRQSIGNTIYF
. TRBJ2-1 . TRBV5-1 TGCGCCAGCAGCTTGCAGGAGACAGTTTTCCCGTTCTACAATGAGCAGTTCTTC CASSLQETVFPFYNEQFF
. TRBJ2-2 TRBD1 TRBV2 TGTGCCAGCAAAAACAACAGGGGCACCGGGGAGCTGTTTTTT CASKNNRGTGELFF
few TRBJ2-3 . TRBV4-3 TGCGCCAGCAGCACTTCCCCGGGAACAGGGAGCACAGATACGCAGTATTTT CASSTSPGTGSTDTQYF
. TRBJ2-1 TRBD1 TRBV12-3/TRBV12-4 TGTGCCAGCAGTCGGGACAGGGCGGCTGAGCAGTTCTTC CASSRDRAAEQFF
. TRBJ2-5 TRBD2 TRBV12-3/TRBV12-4 TGTGCCAGCAGCTACCCGGGACTAGAAGAGACCCAGTACTTC CASSYPGLEETQYF
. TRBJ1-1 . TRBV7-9 TGTGCCAGCAGCTACGGCGGGTGGGTAGCTCCGAACACTGAAGCTTTCTTT CASSYGGWVAPNTEAFF
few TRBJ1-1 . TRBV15 TGTGCCACCAGCAGAGATTGGGGCACTGAAGCTTTCTTT CATSRDWGTEAFF
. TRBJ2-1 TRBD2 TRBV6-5 TGTGCCAGCAGTTACTCGACGGGTAGCGGGGGGCGCGGGAATGAGCAGTTCTTC CASSYSTGSGGRGNEQFF
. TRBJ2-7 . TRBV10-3 TGTGCCATCAGTCAAATCAGGGACGAGCAGTACTTC CAISQIRDEQYF
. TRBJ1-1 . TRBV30 TGTGCCTGGAGGGGGACCGTTCAAGCTTTCTTT CAWRGTVQAFF
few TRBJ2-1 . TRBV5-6 TGTGCCAGCAGCTTGATCGGACAGAGATACAATGAGCAGTTCTTC CASSLIGQRYNEQFF
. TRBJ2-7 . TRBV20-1 TGCAGTGCTAGACGACCGGGCCCCTATTACGAGCAGTACTTC CSARRPGPYYEQYF
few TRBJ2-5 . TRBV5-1 TGCGCCAGCAGAAGCTCATACAGGGAGACCCAGTACTTC CASRSSYRETQYF
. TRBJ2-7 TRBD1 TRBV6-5 TGTGCCAGCAGTTACGAGGGACAGGAGTCCTACGAGCAGTACTTC CASSYEGQESYEQYF
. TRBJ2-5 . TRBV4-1 TGCGCCAGCAGCCAAGATTCCCATCGGGGGCAAGAGACCCAGTACTTC CASSQDSHRGQETQYF
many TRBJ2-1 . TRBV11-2 TGTGCCAGCAGCCTTACTTGGGGTCATGAGCAGTTCTTC CASSLTWGHEQFF
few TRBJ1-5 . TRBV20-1 TGCAGTGCAATCCCGGGGGGGGCTTGGGATCAGCCCCAGCATTTT CSAIPGGAWDQPQHF
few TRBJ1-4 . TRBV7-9 TGTGCCAGCAGCCCTACGTGGGGGGCGAGTGAAAAACTGTTTTTT CASSPTWGASEKLFF
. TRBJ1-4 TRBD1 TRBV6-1 TGTGCCAGCAGCCAGACAGGGTCAACTAATGAAAAACTGTTTTTT CASSQTGSTNEKLFF
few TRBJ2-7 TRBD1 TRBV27 TGTGCCAGCAGTTTCGACAGGGCTACATCCTACGAGCAGTACTTC CASSFDRATSYEQYF
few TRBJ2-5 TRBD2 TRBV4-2 TGTGCCAGCAGCCAAGATGGACTAGCGGGGGTTTTGGAGACCCAGTACTTC CASSQDGLAGVLETQYF
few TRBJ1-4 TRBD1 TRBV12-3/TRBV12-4 TGTGCCAGCAGTTTAGCGGTACCGGGACAGTGGAATGAAAAACTGTTTTTT CASSLAVPGQWNEKLFF
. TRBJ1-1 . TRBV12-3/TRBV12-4 TGTGCCAGCATCACCCTCGGGCGAGGGTCCACTGAAGCTTTCTTT CASITLGRGSTEAFF
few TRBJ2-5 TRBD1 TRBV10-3 TGTGCCAGTAAGGACAGGGAGACCCAGTACTTC CASKDRETQYF
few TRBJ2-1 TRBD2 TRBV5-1 TGCGCCAGCAGCCCGGAAAGCTATAGCGGGGGAGCCCTAAACAATGAGCAGTTCTTC CASSPESYSGGALNNEQFF
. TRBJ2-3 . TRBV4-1 TGCGCCAGCAGCCAAGATTATCGGGCTAGGGGCACAGATACGCAGTATTTT CASSQDYRARGTDTQYF
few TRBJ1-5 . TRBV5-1 TGCGCCAGCAGCTTGGCCCCGTCAGGGATGGCTCAGCCCCAGCATTTT CASSLAPSGMAQPQHF
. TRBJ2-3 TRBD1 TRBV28 TGTGCCAGCAGTTTTAGTGACAGGGACACAGATACGCAGTATTTT CASSFSDRDTDTQYF
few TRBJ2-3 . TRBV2 TGTGCCAGCAGCCGGAAAGCCCTAGGACGGGTAGGCGGCACAGATACGCAGTATTTT CASSRKALGRVGGTDTQYF
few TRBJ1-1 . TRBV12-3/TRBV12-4 TGTGCCAGTAACCGCCGGGACGCGATGAACACTGAAGCTTTCTTT CASNRRDAMNTEAFF
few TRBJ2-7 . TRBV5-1 TGCGCCAGCAGCCCGGACCTCAGGGTCTACGAGCAGTACTTC CASSPDLRVYEQYF
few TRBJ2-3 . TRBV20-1 TGCAGTGTACGGGGGAACACAGATACGCAGTATTTT CSVRGNTDTQYF
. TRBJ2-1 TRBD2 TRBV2 TGTGCCAGCTCATCCGAGACAAGGCGGGGGAACCCATACAATGAGCAGTTCTTC CASSSETRRGNPYNEQFF
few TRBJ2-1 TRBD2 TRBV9 TGTGCCAGCAGCTTCGGGGGGGCTAGCAACAATGAGCAGTTCTTC CASSFGGASNNEQFF
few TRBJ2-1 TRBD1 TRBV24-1 TGTGCCACCAGTGCGGGGACAGGGAGGGATGAGCAGTTCTTC CATSAGTGRDEQFF
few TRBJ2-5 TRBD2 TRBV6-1 TGTGCCACCAAGCGGGGGGCCCAAGAGACCCAGTACTTC CATKRGAQETQYF
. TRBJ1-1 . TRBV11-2 TGTGCCAGCATCAACTTGGGGGTCTCTGAAGCTTTCTTT CASINLGVSEAFF
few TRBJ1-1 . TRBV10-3 TGTGCCATCAGTGTATCAGGTAACACTGAAGCTTTCTTT CAISVSGNTEAFF
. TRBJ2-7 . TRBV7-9 TGTGCCAGCAGCTTATTCGAAACGGCGATCTCCTACGAGCAGTACTTC CASSLFETAISYEQYF
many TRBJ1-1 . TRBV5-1 TGCGCCAGCAGCTTGCGTACAGGCAAGAACACTGAAGCTTTCTTT CASSLRTGKNTEAFF
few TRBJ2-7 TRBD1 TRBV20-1 TGCAGTGCTAGCACATTGACAGGGAACTCCTACGAGCAGTACTTC CSASTLTGNSYEQYF
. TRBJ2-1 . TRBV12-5 TGTGCTAGTGGTTCCCCTCGGGGGGCCACCTACAATGAGCAGTTCTTC CASGSPRGATYNEQFF
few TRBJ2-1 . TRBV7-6 TGTGCCAGCAGCTCGGACGTTTACTTCAACAATGAGCAGTTCTTC CASSSDVYFNNEQFF
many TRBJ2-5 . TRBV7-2 TGTGCCAGCAGCTTAGTCGCAGGGTGGTGGGAGACCCAGTACTTC CASSLVAGWWETQYF
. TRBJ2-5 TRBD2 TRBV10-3 TGTGCCATCAGTGACCTAGCGGGGAAAGAGACCCAGTACTTC CAISDLAGKETQYF
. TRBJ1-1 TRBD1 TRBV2 TGTGCCAGCTCCTCCGGGACAGCCATGAACACTGAAGCTTTCTTT CASSSGTAMNTEAFF
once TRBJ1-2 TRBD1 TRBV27 TGTGCCAGCAGACCGACAGGGGGCTCTGGCTACACCTTC CASRPTGGSGYTF
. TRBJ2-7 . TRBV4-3 TGCGCCAGCAGCCAAGATGCCGGATCTTCCTACGAGCAGTACTTC CASSQDAGSSYEQYF
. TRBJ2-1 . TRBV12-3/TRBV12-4 TGTGCCAGCAGTCCATCCTCCTCATACAATGAGCAGTTCTTC CASSPSSSYNEQFF
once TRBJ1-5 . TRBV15 TGTGCCACCAGCAGAGCGCGGGATAGCAATCAGCCCCAGCATTTT CATSRARDSNQPQHF
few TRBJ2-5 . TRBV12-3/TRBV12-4 TGTGCCAGCAGTTCCCCGCCAGGAGAAGAGACCCAGTACTTC CASSSPPGEETQYF